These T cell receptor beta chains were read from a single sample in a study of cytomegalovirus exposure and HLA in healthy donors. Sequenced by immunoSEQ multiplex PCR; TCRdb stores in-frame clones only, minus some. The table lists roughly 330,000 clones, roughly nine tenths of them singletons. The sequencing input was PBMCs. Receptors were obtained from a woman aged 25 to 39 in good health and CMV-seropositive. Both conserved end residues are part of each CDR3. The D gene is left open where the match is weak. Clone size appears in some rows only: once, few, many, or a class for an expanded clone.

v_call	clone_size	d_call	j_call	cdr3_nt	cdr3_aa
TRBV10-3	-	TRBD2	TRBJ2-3	TGTGCCATCAAAGCGGGAGAGTTCACAGATACGCAGTATTTT	CAIKAGEFTDTQYF
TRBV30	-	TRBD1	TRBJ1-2	TGTGCCTGGAGCCCTTCACAGGGGACTAACTATGGCTACACCTTC	CAWSPSQGTNYGYTF
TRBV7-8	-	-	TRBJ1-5	TGTGCCAGCAGCTTAGGGCCAAGCAATCAGCCCCAGCATTTT	CASSLGPSNQPQHF
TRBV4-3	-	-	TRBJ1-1	TGCGCCAGCAGCCAGGGCCTGACACACAACACTGAAGCTTTCTTT	CASSQGLTHNTEAFF
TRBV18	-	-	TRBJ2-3	TGTGCCAGCTCACCCGCCGGTAGCACAGATACGCAGTATTTT	CASSPAGSTDTQYF
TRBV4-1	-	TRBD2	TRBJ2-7	TGCGCCAGCAGCCTAACCCGACTAGCGGGAGGGTACGAGCAGTACTTC	CASSLTRLAGGYEQYF
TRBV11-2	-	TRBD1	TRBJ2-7	TGTGCCAGCAGCTTGGGACAGGGGGCGATTTACGAGCAGTACTTC	CASSLGQGAIYEQYF
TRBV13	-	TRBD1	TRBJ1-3	TGTGCCAGCAGCTTAGGGGACAGGACTGGAAACACCATATATTTT	CASSLGDRTGNTIYF
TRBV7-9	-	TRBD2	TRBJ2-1	TGTGCCAGCAGCTTTAGGCGGGGGGGCACCTTGAATGAGCAGTTCTTC	CASSFRRGGTLNEQFF
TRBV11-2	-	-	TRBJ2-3	TGTGCCAGCAGCAAAGGCCGGGACGTGACGCCAGATACGCAGTATTTT	CASSKGRDVTPDTQYF
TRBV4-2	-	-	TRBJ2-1	TGTGCCAGCAGCCAAGATCCGACCCCGGGTGGTGAGCAGTTCTTC	CASSQDPTPGGEQFF
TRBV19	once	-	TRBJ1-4	TGTGCCAGTAGAATAGGGCCCTCTAATGAAAAACTGTTTTTT	CASRIGPSNEKLFF
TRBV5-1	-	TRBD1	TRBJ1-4	TGCGCCTCCAGGGACAGTGATGAAAAACTGTTTTTT	CASRDSDEKLFF
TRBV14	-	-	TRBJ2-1	TGTGCCAGCAGCCAAGGGACCGTTATCTACAATGAGCAGTTCTTC	CASSQGTVIYNEQFF
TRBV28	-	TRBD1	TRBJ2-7	TGTGCCAGCCCTCCATCGACAGGGGGCGCGGCTTCTTTGGGCTACGAGCAGTACTTC	CASPPSTGGAASLGYEQYF
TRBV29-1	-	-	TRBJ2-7	TGCAGCGTTACCCTCGGACGCACCCCCTACGAGCAGTACTTC	CSVTLGRTPYEQYF
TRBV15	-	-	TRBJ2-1	TGTGCCACCAGCAGAGGTGTGGGAAGAAATGAGCAGTTCTTC	CATSRGVGRNEQFF
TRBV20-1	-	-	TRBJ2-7	TGCAGTGGGCGGGACCTACCCGAGCAGTACTTC	CSGRDLPEQYF
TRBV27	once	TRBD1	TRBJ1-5	TGTGCCAGCAGTCAGGGGGCAGGGATACGCAATCAGCCCCAGCATTTT	CASSQGAGIRNQPQHF
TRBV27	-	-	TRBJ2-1	TGTGCCAGCAGTTTATCAGGTTCCTACAATGAGCAGTTCTTC	CASSLSGSYNEQFF
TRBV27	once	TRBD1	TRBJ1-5	TGTGCCAGCAGTACGGACAGGGGCCCCAATCAGCCCCAGCATTTT	CASSTDRGPNQPQHF
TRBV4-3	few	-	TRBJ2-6	TGCGCCAGCAGCCAAGACGGGACCTCTGGGGCCAACGTCCTGACTTTC	CASSQDGTSGANVLTF
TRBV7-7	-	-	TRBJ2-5	TGTGCCAGCAGCTTAGCGGGGGTTGGAGAGACCCAGTACTTC	CASSLAGVGETQYF
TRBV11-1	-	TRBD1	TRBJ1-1	TGTGCCAGCAGCTTCTACAGGGGGAACACTGAAGCTTTCTTT	CASSFYRGNTEAFF
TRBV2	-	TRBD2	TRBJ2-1	TGTGCCAGCAGTTCCGGGACTAGCGGGAACAATGAGCAGTTCTTC	CASSSGTSGNNEQFF
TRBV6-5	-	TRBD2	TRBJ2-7	TGTGCCAGCAGTTACTCGATCACTAGCGGGAGCTACGAGCAGTACTTC	CASSYSITSGSYEQYF
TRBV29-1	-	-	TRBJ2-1	TGCAGCGTAGCGACTCAGGGGAACTTAGCTTACAATGAGCAGTTCTTC	CSVATQGNLAYNEQFF
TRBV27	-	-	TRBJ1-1	TGTGCCAGCAGTTTATACGGGGTCCTCACTGAAGCTTTCTTT	CASSLYGVLTEAFF
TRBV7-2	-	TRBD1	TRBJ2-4	TGTGCCAGCAGCTTAGCTTTGACAGGGGGCGCGAACATTCAGTACTTC	CASSLALTGGANIQYF
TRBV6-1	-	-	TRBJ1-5	TGTGCCAGCAGTGATGTGGGTGCAAATCAGCCCCAGCATTTT	CASSDVGANQPQHF
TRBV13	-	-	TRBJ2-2	TGTGCCAGCAGCTTAGATCGGGGATCGGGGACCGGGGAGCTGTTTTTT	CASSLDRGSGTGELFF
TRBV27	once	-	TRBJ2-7	TGTGCCAGCAGTTTCCAGTATGGGCGCTACGAGCAGTACTTC	CASSFQYGRYEQYF
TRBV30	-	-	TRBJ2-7	TGTGCCTGGAGTGTACGGCGCGACAGAACCTACGAGCAGTACTTC	CAWSVRRDRTYEQYF
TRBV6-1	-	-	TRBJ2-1	TGTGCCAGCAGACCCGACTACAATGAGCAGTTCTTC	CASRPDYNEQFF
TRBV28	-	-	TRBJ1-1	TGTGCTTGCTCGAGGGGGGTAAAGACTGAAGCTTTCTTT	CACSRGVKTEAFF
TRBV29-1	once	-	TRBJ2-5	TGCAGCGTTGTCCGGGCAAGAAACGAAGAGACCCAGTACTTC	CSVVRARNEETQYF
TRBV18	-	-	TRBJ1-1	TGTGCCAGCTCACTACACCTGGGTGACATGAACACTGAAGCTTTCTTT	CASSLHLGDMNTEAFF
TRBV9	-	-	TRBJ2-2	TGTGCCAGCAGGAAAACTAGCTCCGGGGAGCTGTTTTTT	CASRKTSSGELFF
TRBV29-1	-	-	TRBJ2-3	TGCAGCGCATTACAGGGTTCAGCAGATACGCAGTATTTT	CSALQGSADTQYF
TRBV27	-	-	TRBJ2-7	TGTGCCAGCAGCCGCGCCCCCGGGACCAACACCCACTACGAGCAGTACTTC	CASSRAPGTNTHYEQYF
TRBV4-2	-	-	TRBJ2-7	TGTGCCAGCAGCCAAGAAGTAGTCTCCTACGAGCAGTACTTC	CASSQEVVSYEQYF
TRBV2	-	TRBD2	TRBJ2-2	TGTGCCAGCAGCGGCGGACTAGCGGGAGCCAACACCGGGGAGCTGTTTTTT	CASSGGLAGANTGELFF
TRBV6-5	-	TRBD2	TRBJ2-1	TGTGCCAGCCAAGCGGGAGATTTTAATGAGCAGTTCTTC	CASQAGDFNEQFF
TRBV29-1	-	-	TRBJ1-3	TGCAGCGTTGCACCCTCAGCGGGACAAAACACCATATATTTT	CSVAPSAGQNTIYF
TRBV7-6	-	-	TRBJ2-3	TGTGCCAGCAGCGGCGACAGCCTCTCGGGGGATACGCAGTATTTT	CASSGDSLSGDTQYF
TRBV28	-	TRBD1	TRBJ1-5	TGTGCCAGCTTGACACGGGACAGGGGGCGTCAGCCCCAGCATTTT	CASLTRDRGRQPQHF
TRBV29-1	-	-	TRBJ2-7	TGCAGCGTTGAAGAGGCGACAGGTTCCTACGAGCAGTACTTC	CSVEEATGSYEQYF
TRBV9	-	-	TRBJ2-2	TGTGCCAGCAGCGAGCCACTTGCCGGTTCTGGGGGACCCGGGGAGCTGTTTTTT	CASSEPLAGSGGPGELFF
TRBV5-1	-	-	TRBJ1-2	TGCGCCAGCAGCCGAGGTCCCGCGGATGACTATGGCTACACCTTC	CASSRGPADDYGYTF
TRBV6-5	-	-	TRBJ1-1	TGTGCCAGCAGTCAGCGACACGGTACTGAAGCTTTCTTT	CASSQRHGTEAFF
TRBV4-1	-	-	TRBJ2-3	TGCGCCAGCAGCCAAGATACCGCCCCAGATACGCAGTATTTT	CASSQDTAPDTQYF
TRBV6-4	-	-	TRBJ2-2	TGTGCCAGCAGTGAAGCGAACACCGGGGAGCTGTTTTTT	CASSEANTGELFF
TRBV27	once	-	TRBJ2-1	TGTGCCAGCAGTTTTTTTGACCCAAGGTCCCAACTCGTGTCCTACAATGAGCAGTTCTTC	CASSFFDPRSQLVSYNEQFF
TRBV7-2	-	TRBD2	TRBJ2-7	TGTGCCAGCAGCTTAGATGGCGGGAGCCCCTACGAGCAGTACTTC	CASSLDGGSPYEQYF
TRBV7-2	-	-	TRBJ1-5	TGTGCCAGCAGCCTCCTAGGAGGTAATCAGCCCCAGCATTTT	CASSLLGGNQPQHF